The 21 T cell receptor beta chains given below trace back to one sample, sequenced in a study of T cells in Graves' hyperthyroidism and ophthalmopathy. The investigators amplified TCR beta CDR3 regions from RNA transcripts. The HTBI primer set was used in a first-round RT-PCR of the TCR CDR3. A single record per CDR3 protein comes from TCRdb applying MiXCR to the multiplex PCR reads. The table shows a few hundred thousand distinct CDR3 sequences, with roughly 25% occurring only once. Sequenced sample: blood. Receptors originate from a man between 45 and 60 years old with Graves' hyperthyroidism.

Here the CDR3 DNA reads TGCGCCAGCAGCTTGGTGGCAGACCCGAAAAACATTCAGTACTTC. Translating gives CASSLVADPKNIQYF. This sequence joins TRBV5-1 and TRBJ2-4; D uncertain. Looked up from germline, CDR1 is SGHRS and CDR2 is YFSETQ. With 0 bases removed from V and 4 bases from J, the gap between germline ends came to 11 bases. The CDR3 covers 15 residues. Using reference TRBV5-1 and TRBJ2-4 for the parts outside the CDR3, the full variable domain is KAGVTQTPRYLIKTRGQQVTLSCSPISGHRSVSWYQQTPGQGLQFLFEYFSETQRNKGNFPGRFSGRQFSNSRSEMNVSTLELGDSALYLCASSLVADPKNIQYFGAGTRLSVL.

The chain uses TRBV20-1 and TRBJ2-1; a weak D match, TRBD2 (5 bases). The length of the CDR3 is 13 residues. Trimming took off 3 bases at V and 8 bases at J, with 14 bases between the two ends. Germline-derived CDR1 and CDR2 are DFQATT and SNEGSKA (reference sequence). The CDR3 DNA reads as TGCAGTGCTAGTGAAACTACGAGGGATGAGCAGTTCTTC. Protein: CSASETTRDEQFF.

The chain joins TRBV20-1 to TRBJ1-1, with D maybe TRBD1 (5 bases). The CDR3 extends over 12 amino acids. Trimming shortened V by 2 bases and J by 12 bases, and 16 bases separated the two germline ends. The germline V gene has CDR1 DFQATT and CDR2 SNEGSKA (reference sequence). The CDR3 protein is CSARFLGGEPFF. The DNA for the CDR3 is TGCAGTGCTAGATTCCTCGGGGGGGAGCCTTTCTTT.

This clonotype was found many times. The chain employs TRBV7-8 and TRBJ2-7; 7 nucleotides line up with TRBD1. The CDR3 length is 14 residues. Germline V gene data show CDR1 as SGHVS and CDR2 as FQNEAQ. V shed 5 bases and J 1 base; nucleotides not matched to a gene: 5. The CDR3 protein is CASSLRDSSYEQYF. The CDR3 DNA reads TGTGCCAGCAGCCTCCGGGACAGTTCCTACGAGCAGTACTTC. Full variable domain (rest looked up from reference TRBV7-8 and TRBJ2-7): GAGVSQSPRYKVAKRGQDVALRCDPISGHVSLFWYQQALGQGPEFLTYFQNEAQLDKSGLPSDRFFAERPEGSVSTLKIQRTQQEDSAVYLCASSLRDSSYEQYFGPGTRLTVT.

The rearrangement joins TRBV6-1 to TRBJ2-6, with D possibly matching TRBD2 (6 bases). The CDR3 is 14 amino acids. V was trimmed by 6 bases and J by 2 bases, leaving 8 bases between them. From germline, CDR1 is MNHNS and CDR2 SASEGT. CDR3 coding DNA: TGTGCCAGCAGGGGGGGTACTGGGGCCAACGTCCTGACTTTC. It codes for CASRGGTGANVLTF.

This clonotype was observed a handful of times. V gene TRBV20-1 combines with J gene TRBJ2-7; D is unclear. Germline CDR1 DFQATT, CDR2 SNEGSKA (reference sequence). V lost 3 bases to trimming and J lost 0 bases, with 9 bases between them. CDR3 size: 13 residues. Written as DNA, the CDR3 is TGCAGTGCTAGTAGTATTATCTCCTACGAGCAGTACTTC. It is translated as CSASSIISYEQYF.

This clonotype was observed at least ten times. The chain's CDR3 is CASSGLSEQFF. In DNA form, the CDR3 reads TGTGCCAGCAGTGGGCTGAGTGAGCAGTTCTTC. The chain has TRBV2 and TRBJ2-1; D ambiguous. Germline CDR1 SNHLY, CDR2 FYNNEI. CDR3 length: 11 residues. V was trimmed by 4 bases and J by 9 bases, leaving 7 bases between them.

The V call is TRBV28, the J call TRBJ2-7, with 7 bases matching TRBD2. Per the germline V gene, CDR1 is MDHEN and CDR2 is SYDVKM. The CDR3 is made up of 15 amino acids. Trimming took 3 bases from V and 7 from J; bases not matched to a gene: 12. CDR3 in DNA: TGTGCCAGCAGTTTGGGGGGGTCAAATTCACATGAGCAGTACTTC. Its translation is CASSLGGSNSHEQYF.

The rearrangement uses TRBV24-1 and TRBJ2-5; unclear D gene. The length of the CDR3 is 13 residues. Germline loops: CDR1 KGHDR, CDR2 SFDVKD. Trimming stripped 2 bases from V and 7 bases from J, with 10 bases between. CDR3 nucleotides: TGTGCCACCAGTGATTCAGCCCAGTGGACCCAGTACTTC. Amino acids: CATSDSAQWTQYF.

This clonotype was detected many times. The CDR3 sequence is CASSTNYEQYF. Here the CDR3 DNA reads TGTGCCAGCAGCACGAACTACGAGCAGTACTTC. The chain joins TRBV5-6 to TRBJ2-7; D unclear. In germline, CDR1 is SGHDT, CDR2 YYEEEE. The CDR3 covers 11 residues. The V gene lost 4 bases and the J gene lost 3 bases, with 5 bases spanning the gap.

V gene TRBV28 combines with J gene TRBJ1-5; D may be TRBD1 (5 bases). Germline assignment: CDR1 MDHEN and CDR2 SYDVKM. The CDR3 totals 14 residues. Trimming cost V 8 bases and J 0 bases, with 11 bases left between them. The CDR3 sequence: CASLGTVSNQPQHF. The DNA for the CDR3 is TGTGCCAGCCTTGGGACGGTTAGCAATCAGCCCCAGCATTTT. Full variable domain (missing parts from reference TRBV28 and TRBJ1-5): DVKVTQSSRYLVKRTGEKVFLECVQDMDHENMFWYRQDPGLGLRLIYFSYDVKMKEKGDIPEGYSVSREKKERFSLILESASTNQTSMYLCASLGTVSNQPQHFGDGTRLSIL.

This clonotype was seen a few times. J is TRBJ2-4 and V is TRBV5-1; TRBD2 matches 14 bases. Trimming removed 0 bases from V and 4 bases from J; junction bases left unmatched: 3. This CDR3 is built from 17 residues. Per the germline V gene, CDR1 is SGHRS and CDR2 is YFSETQ. In DNA form, the CDR3 reads TGCGCCAGCAGCTTGGCACGGACTAGCGGGGGGAAAAACATTCAGTACTTC. Residues: CASSLARTSGGKNIQYF.

This clonotype was seen repeatedly, ten times or more. V usage is TRBV6-1 and J usage is TRBJ1-1; TRBD1 matches at 7 bases. The junction had 6 bases not matched to a gene; V was cut back by 1 base and J by 1 base. The CDR3 is 16 residues long. Germline CDR1 and CDR2: MNHNS and SASEGT. Here the CDR3 reads CASSEGQGKWNTEAFF. The DNA for the CDR3 is TGTGCCAGCAGTGAAGGACAGGGAAAGTGGAACACTGAAGCTTTCTTT.

This clonotype was counted many times. The gene calls are TRBV5-1 and TRBJ2-7; possible D gene TRBD1, 5 bases. CDR1 and CDR2 from the germline V gene are SGHRS and YFSETQ. This CDR3 is built from 14 residues. The V gene lost 2 bases and the J gene lost 4 bases, with 13 bases spanning the gap. CDR3 DNA sequence: TGCGCCAGCAGCTTTGCCCCCGACAGTTACGAGCAGTACTTC. Residues: CASSFAPDSYEQYF.

Ten or more counts support this clonotype. The chain's CDR3 is CASSHRDFSSYEQYF. The CDR3 DNA is TGTGCCAGCAGCCACCGGGACTTTAGCTCCTACGAGCAGTACTTC. This chain connects TRBV7-9 to TRBJ2-7; TRBD2 is a possible D gene (6 bases). CDR3 size: 15 residues. V gave up 5 bases and J gave up 0 bases, with 14 bases separating them. Germline CDR1 is SEHNR and CDR2 is FQNEAQ (reference sequence).

V is TRBV20-1 and J is TRBJ2-1; D uncertain. The CDR3 loop spans 13 amino acids. Germline lookup yields CDR1 DFQATT and CDR2 SNEGSKA (reference sequence). V was trimmed by 1 base and J by 7 bases, leaving 11 bases between them. DNA for the CDR3: TGCAGTGCTAGAGGACTTCTGGGGAATGAGCAGTTCTTC. Its translation: CSARGLLGNEQFF.

The sample holds a few counts of this clonotype. The chain combines TRBV5-1 with TRBJ2-1; D perhaps matches TRBD2 (6 bases). There are 13 residues in the CDR3. Deletions cut 6 bases from V and 6 bases from J, with 13 bases between. Germline lookup yields CDR1 SGHRS and CDR2 YFSETQ. The CDR3 region has the DNA TGCGCCAGCATGGAGGGATTTGGCAATGAGCAGTTCTTC. It specifies CASMEGFGNEQFF.

This clonotype has ten or more counts. The CDR3 region has the DNA TGTGCCAGCATTCAATCGGGGGGCAGGAACACTGAAGCTTTCTTT. It translates to CASIQSGGRNTEAFF. The chain recombines TRBV28 with TRBJ1-1; tentatively, D is TRBD1 (6 bases). The germline CDR1 and CDR2 sequences are MDHEN and SYDVKM. The CDR3 runs to 15 residues. V shed 7 bases and J shed 1 base, with 16 bases lying between them.

This clonotype appeared once. Given the absence of the conserved phenylalanine or tryptophan at the CDR3 end, a read error is likely. This rearrangement joins TRBV7-3 to TRBJ2-5; the D gene is possibly TRBD2 (5 bases). From germline, CDR1 is SGHTA and CDR2 FQGTGA. Trimming pared 4 bases from V and 5 bases from J, leaving 14 bases between. This CDR3 is 14 amino acids long. The CDR3 loop reads CASSSGLGFETQYL. The CDR3 DNA follows: TGTGCCAGCAGCTCTGGACTCGGGTTCGAGACCCAGTACCTC.

This clonotype has just a few counts. The chain has TRBV4-2 and TRBJ1-2; 7 bases are shared with TRBD1. With V trimmed by 0 bases and J by 4 bases, 5 bases remained unmatched. This CDR3 region has 15 residues. Per the germline V gene, CDR1 is LGHNA and CDR2 is YNFKEQ. CDR3 sequence: CASSQEEGAGYGYTF. The CDR3 DNA reads as TGTGCCAGCAGCCAAGAGGAGGGGGCAGGCTATGGCTACACCTTC.

This clonotype has more than one count but fewer than ten. V usage is TRBV5-5 and J usage is TRBJ2-7; tentative D call: TRBD1 (6 bases). This CDR3 is built from 13 residues. From germline, CDR1 is SGHKS and CDR2 YYEKEE (reference sequence). The V end lost 4 bases, the J end lost 2 bases, and 10 bases lay between the germline ends. CDR3 residues: CASSHGQPYEQYF. The CDR3 region has the DNA TGTGCCAGCAGCCACGGACAGCCCTACGAGCAGTACTTC.